This T cell receptor beta chain is from a study of Graves' ophthalmopathy and Graves' hyperthyroidism. Study-wide findings and caveats: Most thyroid clonotypes expanded beyond 0.001 frequency were also found in blood. Ophthalmopathy progression predictions by the model showed around 72% specificity and 70.59% sensitivity.

Many counts were recorded for this clonotype. Its antigen is unknown. RNA transcripts served as template for amplifying TCR beta CDR3 sequences. The first round was an RT-PCR with HTBI primers, and the second round was a multiplex PCR. One entry per CDR3 protein results from TCRdb running MiXCR on the multiplex PCR reads. The sample has about half a million distinct CDR3 sequences, around 14% seen once. With 4 bases removed from V and 2 bases from J, the gap between germline ends came to 21 bases. Germline lookup yields CDR1 DFQATT and CDR2 SNEGSKA (reference sequence). The CDR3 spans 17 residues. V usage is TRBV20-1 and J usage is TRBJ1-5, with a tentative D call TRBD1 (5 bases). The TCR originated in a woman aged 25-40 years with Graves' ophthalmopathy. The sample comprised blood. The CDR3 nucleotides are TGCAGTGCTAATCCACCTCGCCCGACCAGGGGCAATCAGCCCCAGCATTTT. This encodes CSANPPRPTRGNQPQHF.